The 26 T cell receptor beta chains below come from one sample, sequenced in a study of T cells in Graves' hyperthyroidism and ophthalmopathy. Amplification targeted TCR beta CDR3 regions from RNA transcripts. A first-round RT-PCR of the TCR CDR3 used the HTBI primer set. TCRdb ran MiXCR on the multiplex PCR reads and lists one entry per CDR3 protein. The table shows about 400,000 distinct CDR3 sequences, with 15% to 18% occurring only once. Sequenced input: blood. The receptor source for this set is a young woman with Graves' hyperthyroidism.

This rearrangement joins TRBV12-3 or TRBV12-4 to TRBJ2-3; the match to TRBD1 covers 9 bases. Trimming at V came to 8 bases and at J to 4 bases, leaving 7 bases not matched to a gene. The CDR3 contains 14 residues. The CDR3 DNA is TGTGCCAGCCGAGGACAGGGGCTCGCAGATACGCAGTATTTT. It yields the protein CASRGQGLADTQYF.

This clonotype was seen repeatedly, ten times or more. The chain joins TRBV7-3 to TRBJ2-2, with D possibly TRBD2 on 6 matching bases. The V end lost 3 bases, the J end lost 6 bases, and 14 bases lay between the germline ends. The germline CDR1 and CDR2 sequences are SGHTA and FQGTGA. The CDR3 has 15 residues. The CDR3 spells CASSLGLPRAGELFF. As DNA, the CDR3 is TGTGCCAGCAGCTTGGGACTTCCTAGGGCCGGGGAGCTGTTTTTT.

This clonotype came up many times. The CDR3 spells CASSIGAASNQPQHF. DNA of the CDR3: TGTGCCAGTAGTATAGGGGCCGCCAGCAATCAGCCCCAGCATTTT. V and J are TRBV19 and TRBJ1-5; D gene uncertain. CDR1 is LNHDA, CDR2 SQIVND, per germline (reference sequence). V gave up 1 base and J gave up 1 base, with 8 bases separating them. This CDR3 spans 15 amino acids.

This clonotype was detected ten times or more. The rearrangement links TRBV18 to TRBJ2-5; unclear D gene. The CDR3 spans 11 residues. Trimming took off 5 bases at V and 0 bases at J, with 1 base between the two ends. Germline CDR1 reads KGHSH; CDR2 reads LQKENI. The CDR3 DNA sequence: TGTGCCAGCTCAAACCAAGAGACCCAGTACTTC. Its translation: CASSNQETQYF. Drawing the rest from reference TRBV18 and TRBJ2-5, the complete variable domain is NAGVMQNPRHLVRRRGQEARLRCSPMKGHSHVYWYRQLPEEGLKFMVYLQKENIIDESGMPKERFSAEFPKEGPSILRIQQVVRGDSAAYFCASSNQETQYFGPGTRLLVL.

This clonotype was counted many times. The chain has TRBV2 and TRBJ1-2, with a possible D match to TRBD1 (6 bases). Per germline, CDR1 SNHLY and CDR2 FYNNEI. The V and J ends lost 3 bases and 4 bases respectively, with 12 bases between them. The CDR3 runs 14 residues. The CDR3 region has the DNA TGTGCCAGCAGTGATGGGGGGCTGGGCTATGGCTACACCTTC. Amino acid sequence: CASSDGGLGYGYTF.

This clonotype was observed at least ten times. The V gene is TRBV5-1, the J gene TRBJ2-7; 12 bases line up with TRBD2. CDR3 length: 17 amino acids. Per germline, CDR1 SGHRS and CDR2 YFSETQ. Germline trimming cut 0 bases from V and 7 bases from J; bases unmatched to any gene: 11. The CDR3 nucleotides read TGCGCCAGCAGCTTGGACCCATCTAGCGGGAGGGCCGGAGAGCAGTACTTC. Translated: CASSLDPSSGRAGEQYF.

This clonotype appeared a few times. V is TRBV5-6 and J is TRBJ2-5, with D possibly being TRBD2 (5 bases). CDR3 length: 14 amino acids. The germline gives CDR1 SGHDT, CDR2 YYEEEE. V was pared by 0 bases and J by 5 bases, with 11 bases between. CDR3 nucleotides: TGTGCCAGCAGCTTGGGAGGGCTAACGGAGACCCAGTACTTC. Translating it yields CASSLGGLTETQYF.

Many counts were recorded for this clonotype. The chain couples TRBV2 to TRBJ2-7; 7 bases align to TRBD1. J was trimmed by 5 bases and V by 6 bases; bases with no gene match: 4. The CDR3 runs to 12 residues. Per the germline V gene, CDR1 is SNHLY and CDR2 is FYNNEI. CDR3 bases: TGTGCCAGCAGACAGGGGACGAACGAGCAGTACTTC. It is translated as CASRQGTNEQYF.

This clonotype was observed many times. The V call is TRBV2, the J call TRBJ2-7; TRBD2 matches 13 bases. The CDR3 is 16 amino acids. Germline V gene lookup returns CDR1 SNHLY and CDR2 FYNNEI. The V and J ends lost 1 base and 6 bases, in that order; junction bases with no gene match: 6. CDR3 in amino acids: CASSEGTSGSWGEQYF. CDR3 nucleotides: TGTGCCAGCAGTGAAGGGACTAGCGGGAGCTGGGGCGAGCAGTACTTC.

This clonotype has ten or more counts. The chain links TRBV19 to TRBJ2-5; D might be TRBD2 (5 bases). Germline lookup yields CDR1 LNHDA and CDR2 SQIVND (reference sequence). The length of the CDR3 is 14 residues. V was trimmed by 3 bases and J by 3 bases, leaving 11 bases between them. This CDR3 reads CASSINGGEETQYF. The DNA of the CDR3 is TGTGCCAGTAGTATCAACGGAGGAGAAGAGACCCAGTACTTC.

This clonotype has at least ten counts. The chain is built from TRBV9 and TRBJ2-1; TRBD2 matches at 8 bases. Trimming removed 2 bases from V and 3 bases from J; junction bases left unmatched: 7. Germline-derived CDR1 and CDR2 are SGDLS and YYNGEE. The CDR3 covers 16 residues. DNA of the CDR3: TGTGCCAGCAGCGTTAGGAGCGGGGGCCTCTACAATGAGCAGTTCTTC. This translates into CASSVRSGGLYNEQFF.

This clonotype was detected many times. This chain links TRBV12-3 or TRBV12-4 with TRBJ1-2, with D possibly TRBD1 on 5 matching bases. This CDR3 is built from 12 residues. V gave up 6 bases and J gave up 4 bases, with 9 bases separating them. The CDR3 spells CASSQGTYGYTF. Written as DNA, the CDR3 is TGTGCCAGCAGCCAAGGGACCTATGGCTACACCTTC.

This clonotype was counted many times. This chain uses TRBV3-1 with TRBJ1-2; maybe TRBD1 (5 bases). V was pared by 0 bases and J by 8 bases, with 10 bases between. The CDR3 has 13 residues. Germline lookup yields CDR1 LGHDT and CDR2 YNNKEL (reference sequence). CDR3 amino acids: CASSQDRDRGYTF. CDR3 DNA: TGTGCCAGCAGCCAAGATCGGGACCGGGGCTACACCTTC.

This clonotype was observed many times. The V gene is TRBV20-1, the J gene TRBJ2-1; D remains unclear. Germline V gene data show CDR1 as DFQATT and CDR2 as SNEGSKA (reference sequence). The length of the CDR3 is 13 residues. With 3 bases removed from V and 6 bases from J, the gap between germline ends came to 12 bases. CDR3 DNA sequence: TGCAGTGCTAGGCGGCCAACCAGCAATGAGCAGTTCTTC. This translates into CSARRPTSNEQFF.

In DNA form, the CDR3 reads TGTGCCAGCAGCTTAAGGGTTCCGGAGACCCAGTACTTC. This gives the protein CASSLRVPETQYF. This chain joins TRBV7-9 and TRBJ2-5; D is unclear. V lost 2 bases and J lost 5, with 9 bases in between. CDR1 is SEHNR and CDR2 is FQNEAQ in the germline V gene (reference sequence). The CDR3 covers 13 residues.

As to this clonotype: The germline gene is not matched at one end of the junction; a read error may be the cause. J is TRBJ2-3 and V is TRBV19; 14 nucleotides agree with TRBD2. The CDR3 has 20 residues. CDR1 is LNHDA, CDR2 SQIVND, per germline (reference sequence). CDR3 in amino acids: CASSPGLAGAPTRGTNTQYF. CDR3 sequence (DNA): TGTGCCAGTAGTCCGGGACTAGCGGGAGCCCCCACCAGGGGCACAAATACGCAGTATTTT.

The chain recombines TRBV5-8 with TRBJ1-5, with D perhaps TRBD1 (6 bases). Germline CDR1 SGHTS, CDR2 YDEGEE. The CDR3 loop spans 15 amino acids. V lost 3 bases and J lost 1, with 11 bases in between. The CDR3 protein is CASSYRVVSNQPQHF. For the CDR3, the DNA is TGTGCCAGCAGCTACAGGGTAGTGAGCAATCAGCCCCAGCATTTT.

There are many counts of this clonotype. The genes are TRBV19 and TRBJ1-2, with 8 bases aligning to TRBD1. With 7 bases clipped from V and 3 bases from J, the junction kept 10 bases outside the gene matches. This CDR3 has 15 residues. Germline CDR1 LNHDA, CDR2 SQIVND (reference sequence). CDR3 in DNA: TGTGCCAGTACCCCGGGCAGGGGGCATGACTATGGCTACACCTTC. This codes for CASTPGRGHDYGYTF.

Many counts were recorded for this clonotype. V is TRBV28 and J is TRBJ2-3; D may correspond to TRBD1 or TRBD2 (5 bases each). Germline V lookup: CDR1 MDHEN, CDR2 SYDVKM. This CDR3 spans 17 amino acids. V was shortened by 4 bases and J by 2 bases, with 19 bases between the two germline ends. The CDR3 nucleotides read TGTGCCAGCAGTTCGGGCCGGTGGCAGGGAGTCACAGATACGCAGTATTTT. Translating it yields CASSSGRWQGVTDTQYF.

This clonotype was observed a single time. The CDR3 here is CASSLGPTSEQYF. The CDR3, as DNA: TGTGCCAGCAGCTTGGGACCTACTAGCGAGCAGTACTTC. The chain has TRBV11-2 and TRBJ2-7; either TRBD1 or TRBD2 may fit D (5 bases each). This CDR3 contains 13 residues. Germline values: CDR1 SGHAT, CDR2 FQNNGV. The V end was cut by 3 bases, the J end by 6 bases, with 12 bases between.

This clonotype was seen only a few times. CDR3 DNA: TGTGCCAGCAGCTTGGGGCCCAGGGGGCAAGAAAAACTGTTTTTT. Translated: CASSLGPRGQEKLFF. The chain links TRBV5-5 to TRBJ1-4; 8 positions agree with TRBD1. This CDR3 is 15 amino acids long. V was clipped by 0 bases and J by 8 bases; unmatched bases: 6. Germline CDR1 SGHKS, CDR2 YYEKEE (reference sequence).

This clonotype was counted ten times or more. CDR3 loop: CASSRSNNEQFF. Here the CDR3 DNA reads TGTGCCAGCAGTCGGTCCAACAATGAGCAGTTCTTC. V gene TRBV27 combines with J gene TRBJ2-1; D uncertain. Trimming cost V 5 bases and J 5 bases, with 7 bases left between them. This CDR3 region has 12 residues. From germline, CDR1 is MNHEY and CDR2 SMNVEV (reference sequence).

This clonotype was seen ten or more times. The V call is TRBV6-1, the J call TRBJ2-5; a possible D gene is TRBD2 (6 bases). The germline CDR1 and CDR2 sequences are MNHNS and SASEGT. This CDR3 has 15 amino acids. The V gene lost 5 bases and the J gene lost 2 bases, with 15 bases spanning the gap. CDR3 in amino acids: CASSTRLVRQETQYF. For the CDR3, the DNA is TGTGCCAGCAGTACCAGACTAGTAAGACAAGAGACCCAGTACTTC.

The V and J genes are TRBV6-1 and TRBJ1-3; D is possibly TRBD1 (6 bases). Germline assignment: CDR1 MNHNS and CDR2 SASEGT. There are 17 residues in the CDR3. Deletions cut 5 bases from V and 0 bases from J, with 17 bases between. Here the CDR3 reads CASSQQGLYLSGNTIYF. The CDR3 coding sequence is TGTGCCAGCAGTCAACAGGGCCTCTACCTCTCTGGAAACACCATATATTTT.

Many counts were recorded for this clonotype. The chain carries TRBV28 and TRBJ2-1, with D perhaps matching TRBD1 or TRBD2 (6 bases each). Germline assignment: CDR1 MDHEN and CDR2 SYDVKM. The CDR3 is 15 residues long. V was pared by 7 bases and J by 1 base, with 14 bases between. The CDR3 spells CASTPGATSYNEQFF. The CDR3 DNA is TGTGCCAGCACCCCGGGGGCCACTTCCTACAATGAGCAGTTCTTC.

At least ten counts were recorded for this clonotype. The chain uses TRBV3-1 and TRBJ2-1; 9 bases fit TRBD1. The CDR3 sequence is 15 residues long. Germline CDR1 reads LGHDT; CDR2 reads YNNKEL (reference sequence). V trimming: 5 bases; J trimming: 5 bases; junction bases outside the gene matches: 7. In DNA form, the CDR3 reads TGTGCCAGCAGCGACCGGGACAGGGACCACAATGAGCAGTTCTTC. Translated: CASSDRDRDHNEQFF.